This T cell receptor (beta chain) stems from a study of cytomegalovirus exposure and HLA in healthy donors. Overall study findings and caveats: In a later analysis, HLA-associated beta chains showed higher expansion and lower generation probabilities than comparable chains. Immune exposure information comprised only CMV serostatus.

In regard to this clone: What it binds is not known.

CDR3 length: 15 amino acids. Germline values: CDR1 MNHEY, CDR2 SMNVEV (reference sequence). The V gene end was trimmed by 5 bases and the J gene end by 0 bases; junction bases not matched to a gene: 4. All donors participated as healthy donors of bone marrow. PCR employed 60 Vbeta and 13 Jbeta primers. Some clones are missing from TCRdb's copy, which holds only in-frame ones; the method was immunoSEQ multiplex PCR. In the table there are approximately 200,000 clones, 65% to 90% of which are singletons. This receptor was taken from a woman aged 45-65 years in good health and CMV-seronegative. The source material was PBMCs. This sequence joins TRBV27 and TRBJ2-1, with 7 nucleotides matching TRBD1. CDR3 in amino acids: CASSSRDSSYNEQFF. For the CDR3, the DNA is TGTGCCAGCAGTAGCCGGGACAGCTCCTACAATGAGCAGTTCTTC.